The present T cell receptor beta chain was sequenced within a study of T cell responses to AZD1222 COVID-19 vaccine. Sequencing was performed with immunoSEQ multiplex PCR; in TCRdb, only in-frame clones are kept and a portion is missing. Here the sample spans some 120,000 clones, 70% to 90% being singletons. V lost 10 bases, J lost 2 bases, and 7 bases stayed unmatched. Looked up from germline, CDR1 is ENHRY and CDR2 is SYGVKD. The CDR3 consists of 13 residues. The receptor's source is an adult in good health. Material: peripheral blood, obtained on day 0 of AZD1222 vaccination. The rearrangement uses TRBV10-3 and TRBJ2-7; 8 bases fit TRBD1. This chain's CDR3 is CATKTGETYEQYF. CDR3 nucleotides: TGTGCCACCAAGACAGGGGAAACCTACGAGCAGTACTTC.